This T cell receptor beta chain was recovered during a study of beta chain features in type 1 diabetes. Overall study: Regarding age, gender and cell yields, patients proved similar to healthy donors.

Germline lookup yields CDR1 MGHDK and CDR2 SYGVNS. Trimming took 4 bases from V and 11 from J; bases not matched to a gene: 5. This CDR3 contains 12 residues. The study reverse transcribed the entire isolated RNA, so it sequenced expressed TCRB transcripts. Libraries were prepared by immunoSEQ multiplex PCR; TCRdb keeps only in-frame clonotypes and omits some of them. This sample carries 350,000 to 450,000 clones, approximately 14% of them seen once, and the ten largest clones take roughly 0.036%. Purity (above 95%) was reached by all sorted populations. This clone was counted a few times. What it recognizes is unknown. Points from the study as a whole: Whether TCRB rearrangement is influenced by HLA type was left unresolved in this analysis.

This receptor was obtained from a man aged 25 to 40 in good health. The specimen was naive CD4+ T cells from blood. The rearrangement links TRBV25-1 to TRBJ2-3, with 8 bases matching TRBD2. In nucleotides, the CDR3 is TGTGCCAGCAGTGCAGCGGGAGAGAGGCAGTATTTT. It specifies CASSAAGERQYF. Supplemented by reference TRBV25-1 and TRBJ2-3, the full variable domain reads EADIYQTPRYLVIGTGKKITLECSQTMGHDKMYWYQQDPGMELHLIHYSYGVNSTEKGDLSSESTVSRIRTEHFPLTLESARPSHTSQYLCASSAAGERQYFGPGTRLTVL.